Listed here are 30 T cell receptor beta chains from one sample, sequenced in a study of cytomegalovirus exposure and HLA in healthy donors. PCR was performed using 60 Vbeta and 13 Jbeta primers. Profiling relied on immunoSEQ multiplex PCR, and the TCRdb table lists in-frame clones only, not all of them. The table records roughly 100,000 clones, 82% of them present only once. Input material: PBMCs. The source of these receptors is a man younger than 45 in good health and CMV-seropositive.

This clone was recorded a few times. This chain joins TRBV6-5 and TRBJ2-7; D possibly corresponds to TRBD2 (5 bases). The CDR3 is made up of 14 amino acids. The ends were cut back, 2 bases at V and 0 bases at J, with 8 bases in the middle. Germline assignment: CDR1 MNHEY and CDR2 SVGAGI. In DNA form, the CDR3 reads TGTGCCAGCAGTTACCTCCGGGACTCCTACGAGCAGTACTTC. Protein product: CASSYLRDSYEQYF.

The chain is built from TRBV12-5 and TRBJ1-1, with D unclear. CDR1 and CDR2 (germline): LGHNT, FRNRAP. V lost 1 base and J 3 bases, leaving 15 bases between the germline ends. The CDR3 runs to 16 residues. The CDR3 region has the DNA TGTGCTAGTGGTTTGGGACGGGATGTTATGGACACTGAAGCTTTCTTT. Protein sequence: CASGLGRDVMDTEAFF.

This chain links TRBV28 with TRBJ2-7, with D possibly matching TRBD1 (5 bases). Germline V gene sequence: CDR1 MDHEN, CDR2 SYDVKM. The CDR3 sequence is 14 residues long. Between the trimmed V and J ends, which lost 2 bases and 2 bases, there was a span of 10 bases. For the CDR3, the DNA is TGTGCCAGCAGTTTACAGGGCTCTACCTACGAGCAGTACTTC. Amino acids: CASSLQGSTYEQYF. Drawing the rest from reference TRBV28 and TRBJ2-7, the complete variable domain is DVKVTQSSRYLVKRTGEKVFLECVQDMDHENMFWYRQDPGLGLRLIYFSYDVKMKEKGDIPEGYSVSREKKERFSLILESASTNQTSMYLCASSLQGSTYEQYFGPGTRLTVT.

This rearrangement joins TRBV6-5 to TRBJ2-1; D might be TRBD1 (6 bases). Germline V CDR1 and CDR2: MNHEY, SVGAGI. CDR3 length: 15 amino acids. V lost 4 bases, J lost 8 bases, and 18 bases lay in between. CDR3 coding DNA: TGTGCCAGCAGTTTTTCCGGATGGGGGCGCGATGAGCAGTTCTTC. Its protein product is CASSFSGWGRDEQFF.

V and J are TRBV5-5 and TRBJ2-1, with D possibly matching TRBD2 (5 bases). Trimming took off 1 base at V and 10 bases at J, with 18 bases between the two ends. CDR3 length: 15 amino acids. The germline gives CDR1 SGHKS, CDR2 YYEKEE (reference sequence). CDR3 amino acids: CASSLSQRKDGEQFF. Here the CDR3 DNA reads TGTGCCAGCAGCTTGTCCCAGCGGAAAGATGGAGAGCAGTTCTTC.

The rearrangement links TRBV2 to TRBJ2-5; 13 nucleotides agree with TRBD2. V was clipped by 8 bases and J by 1 base; unmatched bases: 4. Germline V gene data show CDR1 as SNHLY and CDR2 as FYNNEI. This CDR3 is built from 15 residues. The CDR3 region is CASQRLAGGQETQYF. The CDR3 DNA is TGTGCCAGCCAGAGACTAGCGGGGGGCCAAGAGACCCAGTACTTC.

This clone is a singleton in its sample. The junction does not match germline at one end; this may be a read error. Other nucleotide sequences from this sample produce the same CDR3. The chain joins TRBV11-3 to TRBJ2-2; D possibly corresponds to TRBD2 (5 bases). The CDR3 extends over 13 amino acids. Germline V gene lookup returns CDR1 SGHNT and CDR2 YENEEA. The CDR3 is CASSPSSPGELFF. For the CDR3, the DNA is TGTGCCAGCAGCCCCTCAAGCCCCGGGGAGCTGTTCTTT.

This clone was found a few times. V usage is TRBV6-6 and J usage is TRBJ1-4; possibly TRBD1 for D (6 bases). This CDR3 contains 14 residues. With 6 bases removed from V and 6 bases from J, the gap between germline ends came to 14 bases. Germline V gene data show CDR1 as MNHNY and CDR2 as SVGAGI (reference sequence). CDR3 protein: CASRAGQYHEKLFF. The CDR3 region has the DNA TGTGCCAGCAGAGCTGGACAGTACCATGAAAAACTGTTTTTT.

The chain combines TRBV27 with TRBJ1-6; D is undetermined. Trimming removed 2 bases at V and 8 bases at J, with 7 bases between. The CDR3 contains 13 residues. CDR1 MNHEY and CDR2 SMNVEV come from the germline V gene (reference sequence). DNA of the CDR3: TGTGCCAGCAGTTTACAGGAAGATTCACCCCTCCACTTT. It encodes CASSLQEDSPLHF.

The gene calls are TRBV10-2 and TRBJ1-1; 8 positions agree with TRBD1. J gave up 5 bases and V 3 bases, and 5 bases lay outside the gene matches. The CDR3 sequence is 14 residues long. Germline CDR1 reads WSHSY; CDR2 reads SAAADI. In DNA, the CDR3 is TGCGCCAGCAGTGACAGGGGGCATGGGACTGAAGCTTTCTTT. Protein product: CASSDRGHGTEAFF.

The rearrangement joins TRBV5-1 to TRBJ2-7; 8 bases are shared with TRBD2. The CDR3 covers 19 residues. V trimming: 1 base; J trimming: 4 bases; junction bases outside the gene matches: 19. Germline CDR1 reads SGHRS; CDR2 reads YFSETQ. The CDR3 spells CASSLRLSGSGAGVYEQYF. The CDR3 DNA follows: TGCGCCAGCAGCTTGAGGCTGAGTGGGTCAGGAGCGGGAGTATACGAGCAGTACTTC.

This chain joins TRBV7-2 and TRBJ2-7; D may be TRBD1 (8 bases). Germline CDR1 is SGHTA and CDR2 is FQGNSA. V gave up 3 bases and J gave up 2 bases, with 14 bases separating them. The CDR3 has 15 amino acids. The CDR3 sequence is CASSFQGAGAYEQYF. The CDR3 DNA is TGTGCCAGCAGCTTTCAGGGGGCGGGGGCCTACGAGCAGTACTTC.

V usage is TRBV6-1 and J usage is TRBJ1-1; D uncertain. Germline-derived CDR1 and CDR2 are MNHNS and SASEGT. CDR3 length: 12 residues. V lost 5 bases and J lost 1, with 5 bases in between. CDR3 in amino acids: CASSFQNTEAFF. CDR3 in DNA: TGTGCCAGCAGTTTTCAGAACACTGAAGCTTTCTTT.

The chain carries TRBV30 and TRBJ2-2; TRBD2 agrees at 9 bases. Germline V CDR1 and CDR2: GTSNPN, SVGIG (reference sequence). The CDR3 is 14 amino acids. With V trimmed by 0 bases and J by 4 bases, 0 bases remained unmatched. The CDR3 nucleotides read TGTGCCTGGAGTGTACTAGCGGGCACCGGGGAGCTGTTTTTT. It specifies CAWSVLAGTGELFF.

The chain has TRBV2 and TRBJ2-1; 11 positions match TRBD2. The J segment lost 1 base and the V segment lost 5 bases, leaving 16 bases of the junction unmatched. The CDR3 runs to 20 residues. Germline CDR1 and CDR2: SNHLY and FYNNEI. The CDR3 reads CASSWDGNPSSGRSYNEQFF. CDR3 DNA sequence: TGTGCCAGCAGTTGGGACGGCAACCCATCTAGCGGGAGGTCCTACAATGAGCAGTTCTTC.

The gene calls are TRBV27 and TRBJ1-6, with 9 bases lining up with TRBD1. Germline V gene data show CDR1 as MNHEY and CDR2 as SMNVEV (reference sequence). V lost 6 bases to trimming and J lost 2 bases; unmatched junction nucleotides: 2. The CDR3 runs to 15 residues. The CDR3 is CASRQGATYNSPLHF. CDR3 DNA sequence: TGTGCCAGCAGACAGGGGGCTACCTATAATTCACCCCTCCACTTT.

This rearrangement joins TRBV6-5 to TRBJ2-1; D is unclear. V was cut by 6 bases and J by 8 bases, with 14 bases left in between. Germline V gene lookup returns CDR1 MNHEY and CDR2 SVGAGI. This CDR3 has 13 residues. The CDR3 DNA sequence: TGTGCCAGCAGGAATGTACTCCTCGATGAGCAGTTCTTC. Its protein is CASRNVLLDEQFF.

The chain is built from TRBV6-6 and TRBJ2-2; 13 bases match TRBD2. Germline V lookup: CDR1 MNHNY, CDR2 SVGAGI (reference sequence). Trimming took 7 bases from V and 7 from J; bases not matched to a gene: 6. This CDR3 region has 15 residues. The CDR3: CASNGLAGAGGELFF. CDR3 sequence (DNA): TGTGCCAGCAACGGACTAGCGGGAGCTGGCGGGGAGCTGTTTTTT.

The chain links TRBV28 to TRBJ2-3; 10 nucleotides agree with TRBD2. The CDR3 is made up of 19 amino acids. V shed 3 bases and J 2 bases; nucleotides not matched to a gene: 14. CDR1 is MDHEN, CDR2 SYDVKM, per germline. CDR3: CASSLPAAGGRYITDTQYF. DNA of the CDR3: TGTGCCAGCAGTTTGCCCGCAGCGGGGGGGAGGTATATCACAGATACGCAGTATTTT.

This clone appeared a few times. The V and J genes are TRBV7-2 and TRBJ2-7; 7 nucleotides match TRBD2. This CDR3 comprises 14 residues. Losses at the gene ends were 3 bases for V and 5 bases for J; bases not matched to a gene: 7. The germline gives CDR1 SGHTA, CDR2 FQGNSA. The CDR3: CASSLGGKGNEQYF. The CDR3 nucleotides read TGTGCCAGCAGCTTGGGGGGGAAGGGAAACGAGCAGTACTTC.

The chain joins TRBV7-9 to TRBJ1-1; D possibly corresponds to TRBD1 (6 bases). V was trimmed by 5 bases and J by 2 bases, leaving 12 bases between them. The germline gives CDR1 SEHNR, CDR2 FQNEAQ (reference sequence). The CDR3 sequence is 14 residues long. The chain's CDR3 is CASSLGAFNTEAFF. CDR3 nucleotides: TGTGCCAGCAGCCTGGGGGCGTTCAACACTGAAGCTTTCTTT.

The chain joins TRBV5-5 to TRBJ1-2, with D possibly TRBD1 on 6 matching bases. CDR3 length equals 13 residues. From germline, CDR1 is SGHKS and CDR2 YYEKEE (reference sequence). Trimming stripped 2 bases from V and 8 bases from J, with 13 bases between. The CDR3, as DNA: TGTGCCAGCAGCTTTACCCCAGGGGAAGGCTACACCTTC. Translating it yields CASSFTPGEGYTF.

The genes are TRBV2 and TRBJ1-1; D is undetermined. CDR1 is SNHLY and CDR2 is FYNNEI in the germline V gene. V lost 10 bases and J lost 2, with 14 bases in between. The CDR3 runs to 13 residues. The CDR3 DNA reads as TGTGCCACTAGGAGGGAGACAAACACTGAAGCTTTCTTT. Residues: CATRRETNTEAFF. Full variable domain (remainder filled in from reference TRBV2 and TRBJ1-1): EPEVTQTPSHQVTQMGQEVILRCVPISNHLYFYWYRQILGQKVEFLVSFYNNEISEKSEIFDDQFSVERPDGSNFTLKIRSTKLEDSAMYFCATRRETNTEAFFGQGTRLTVV.

This clone was picked up one time. The chain employs TRBV6-6 and TRBJ2-5; 7 bases match TRBD2. Per germline, CDR1 MNHNY and CDR2 SVGAGI (reference sequence). CDR3 length equals 14 residues. V gave up 5 bases and J gave up 4 bases; unmatched junction bases: 7. The CDR3 region has the DNA TGTGCCAGCAGTCAACTGCCGGGGGGAGAGACCCAGTACTTC. Its protein product is CASSQLPGGETQYF.

The chain employs TRBV7-9 and TRBJ2-2; no firm D call. Trimming shortened V by 1 base and J by 3 bases, and 9 bases separated the two germline ends. The CDR3 is 15 residues long. The germline V gene encodes CDR1 SEHNR and CDR2 FQNEAQ (reference sequence). The CDR3 is CASSLVPIYTGELFF. The CDR3 bases are TGTGCCAGCAGCTTAGTCCCTATTTACACCGGGGAGCTGTTTTTT.

This clone was detected once. This chain uses TRBV28 with TRBJ1-5; 9 bases fit TRBD1. V lost 1 base, J lost 7 bases, and 5 bases stayed unmatched. CDR3 length equals 15 residues. Germline values: CDR1 MDHEN, CDR2 SYDVKM. The CDR3 coding sequence is TGTGCCAGCAGTTTATTGGGACAGGGAAAACAGCCCCAGCATTTT. This codes for CASSLLGQGKQPQHF.

This rearrangement joins TRBV19 to TRBJ2-1; the D gene is possibly TRBD1 (6 bases). The length of the CDR3 is 17 residues. The germline CDR1 and CDR2 sequences are LNHDA and SQIVND (reference sequence). The V and J ends lost 0 bases and 4 bases respectively, with 16 bases between them. In nucleotides, the CDR3 is TGTGCCAGTAGTATAGAACACAGGGCCCCCAAATACAATGAGCAGTTCTTC. Translation: CASSIEHRAPKYNEQFF. Full variable domain (remainder filled in from reference TRBV19 and TRBJ2-1): DGGITQSPKYLFRKEGQNVTLSCEQNLNHDAMYWYRQDPGQGLRLIYYSQIVNDFQKGDIAEGYSVSREKKESFPLTVTSAQKNPTAFYLCASSIEHRAPKYNEQFFGPGTRLTVL.

The gene calls are TRBV28 and TRBJ2-7; TRBD1 matches 8 bases. The CDR3 contains 15 residues. After removal of 4 bases from V and 1 base from J, the junction contained 6 bases not matched to a gene. Germline V gene lookup returns CDR1 MDHEN and CDR2 SYDVKM. This chain's CDR3 is CASSYPGTGSYEQYF. The CDR3 DNA is TGTGCCAGCAGTTATCCCGGGACAGGTTCCTACGAGCAGTACTTC.

J is TRBJ2-7 and V is TRBV10-3, with 12 bases lining up with TRBD2. CDR1 and CDR2 (germline): ENHRY, SYGVKD. The CDR3 spans 17 residues. The ends lost 1 base at V and 4 bases at J; junction bases unmatched: 8. Here the CDR3 DNA reads TGTGCCATCAGTGAGTGGCCGACTAGCGGGAGTATTTACGAGCAGTACTTC. This encodes CAISEWPTSGSIYEQYF.

The chain recombines TRBV5-4 with TRBJ2-6; no firm D call. Trimming took off 2 bases at V and 0 bases at J, with 6 bases between the two ends. The germline gives CDR1 SGHNT, CDR2 YYREEE (reference sequence). This CDR3 contains 15 residues. CDR3 sequence reads: CASSFSSSGANVLTF. The CDR3 nucleotides are TGTGCCAGCAGCTTTTCGAGCTCTGGGGCCAACGTCCTGACTTTC. Full variable domain (remainder filled in from reference TRBV5-4 and TRBJ2-6): ETGVTQSPTHLIKTRGQQVTLRCSSQSGHNTVSWYQQALGQGPQFIFQYYREEENGRGNFPPRFSGLQFPNYSSELNVNALELDDSALYLCASSFSSSGANVLTFGAGSRLTVL.